This entry features one T cell receptor (beta chain) sequence. Its antigen remains unknown. This sample is drawn from a study of cytomegalovirus exposure and HLA in healthy donors. General study results and limits: In a later analysis, TCR beta V- and J-gene trimming showed a link to a missense DCLRE1C variant.

Each of the donors was a healthy bone marrow donor. 13 Jbeta primers and 60 Vbeta primers were used for the PCR. The repertoire was sequenced with immunoSEQ multiplex PCR; TCRdb's copy has only in-frame clones and lacks some. The sample records some 150,000 clones, roughly 9.4% being singletons. CDR1 SEHNR and CDR2 FQNEAQ come from the germline V gene (reference sequence). This CDR3 has 13 residues. Trimming pared 5 bases from V and 0 bases from J, leaving 7 bases between. The chain is built from TRBV7-9 and TRBJ2-5; no clear D. The sequencing sample was made of PBMCs. This TCR came from a male donor in good health and CMV-seronegative. This CDR3 reads CASSDLNQETQYF. The CDR3 DNA reads TGTGCCAGCAGCGACTTAAACCAAGAGACCCAGTACTTC.